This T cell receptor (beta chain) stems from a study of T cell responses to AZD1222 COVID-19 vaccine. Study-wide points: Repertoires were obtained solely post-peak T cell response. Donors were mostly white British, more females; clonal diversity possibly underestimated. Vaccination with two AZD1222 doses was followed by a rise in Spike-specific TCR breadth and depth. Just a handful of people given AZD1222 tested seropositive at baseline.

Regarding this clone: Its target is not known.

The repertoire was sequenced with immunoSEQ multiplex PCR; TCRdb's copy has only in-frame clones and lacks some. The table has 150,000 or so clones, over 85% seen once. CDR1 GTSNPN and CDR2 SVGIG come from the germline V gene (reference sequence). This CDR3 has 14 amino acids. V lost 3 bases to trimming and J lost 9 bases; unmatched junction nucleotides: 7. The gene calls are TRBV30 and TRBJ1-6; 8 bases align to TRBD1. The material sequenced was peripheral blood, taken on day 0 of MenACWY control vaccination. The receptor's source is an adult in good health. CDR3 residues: CAWSGHTGGSPLHF. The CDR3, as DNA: TGTGCCTGGAGCGGACATACAGGGGGTTCACCCCTCCACTTT.